This T cell receptor beta chain was captured in a study of blood T cell repertoires in COVID-19. In the study overall: Both acute and convalescent COVID-19 samples were obtained from the United States, Italy and Spain. T cells, B-cell-depleted T cells, or PBMCs provided the cDNA or gDNA that served as material.

J was trimmed by 4 bases and V by 3 bases; bases with no gene match: 4. Germline CDR1 SGHAT, CDR2 FQDESV (reference sequence). The CDR3 spans 14 residues. How the authors handled the data: Nucleated cell counts were estimated from reference gene primer amplification. Here immunoSEQ multiplex PCR was the method, and the copy in TCRdb shows in-frame clones only, minus some. D and trimming come from the DNA, and the V and J calls and clone size come from that table. The table includes about 210,000 clones, 60% to 85% detected once. The chain combines TRBV11-1 with TRBJ2-3, with 7 bases fitting TRBD2. The specimen sequenced was peripheral blood. The source is a woman aged 70 to 79 with acute or convalescent COVID-19. CDR3 in DNA: TGTGCCAGCAGCTTCCAAGCGGGGTCAGATACGCAGTATTTT. Translated, it gives CASSFQAGSDTQYF.